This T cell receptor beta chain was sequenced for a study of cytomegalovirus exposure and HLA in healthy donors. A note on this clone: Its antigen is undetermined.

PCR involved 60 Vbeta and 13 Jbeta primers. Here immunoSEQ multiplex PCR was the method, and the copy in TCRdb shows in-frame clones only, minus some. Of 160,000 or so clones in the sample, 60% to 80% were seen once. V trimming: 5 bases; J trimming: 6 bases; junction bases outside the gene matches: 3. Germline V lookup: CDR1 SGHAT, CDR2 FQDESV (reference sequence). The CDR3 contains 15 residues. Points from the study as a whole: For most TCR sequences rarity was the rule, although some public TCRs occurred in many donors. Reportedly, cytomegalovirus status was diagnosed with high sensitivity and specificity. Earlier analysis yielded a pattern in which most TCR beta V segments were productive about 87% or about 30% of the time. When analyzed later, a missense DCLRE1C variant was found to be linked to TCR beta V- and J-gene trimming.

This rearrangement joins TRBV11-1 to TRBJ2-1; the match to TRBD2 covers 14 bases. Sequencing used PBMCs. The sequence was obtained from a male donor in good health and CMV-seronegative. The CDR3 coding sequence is TGTGCCAGCAGCCTCGGGACTAGCGGGAGCAATGAGCAGTTCTTC. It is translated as CASSLGTSGSNEQFF.